Listed below are T cell receptor beta chains from one sample, sequenced in a study of T-cell reconstitution after alpha-beta-depleted transplantation in children. TCRdb reanalysed the PCR reads using MiXCR and keeps one entry per CDR3 protein. Here the sample spans roughly 790,000 distinct CDR3 sequences, under 20% being singletons. This material consisted of PBMCs, mostly from graft donor cells, taken 360 days after TCRalphabeta/CD19-depleted stem cell transplant. The receptors come from a male patient younger than 18 who had a stem cell transplant for acute lymphoblastic leukemia, so the T cells may come from the graft donor. Both conserved end residues are part of each CDR3. The order of the fields is D gene, V gene, J gene, clone size, CDR3 protein, CDR3 DNA. D genes are given only for firm matches. Clone sizes are given selectively: once, few, many, or a class where the clone is expanded.

TRBD1	TRBV15	TRBJ2-5	.	CATSRPTGTARTQYF	TGTGCCACCAGCAGACCAACCGGGACAGCTAGGACCCAGTACTTC
TRBD2	TRBV3-1	TRBJ2-1	few	CASSQDYLAGGAEQFF	TGTGCCAGCAGCCAAGATTACCTAGCGGGAGGCGCTGAGCAGTTCTTC
.	TRBV2	TRBJ2-1	.	CASSVRKYNEQFF	TGTGCCAGCAGTGTTCGGAAGTACAATGAGCAGTTCTTC
.	TRBV7-9	TRBJ2-2	few	CASVPGSTGELFF	TGTGCCAGCGTCCCGGGTAGCACCGGGGAGCTGTTTTTT
.	TRBV29-1	TRBJ2-1	.	CSVEDGGPHNEQFF	TGCAGCGTTGAAGACGGGGGCCCCCACAATGAGCAGTTCTTC
TRBD2	TRBV7-2	TRBJ2-3	many	CATDGLAGELDTQYF	TGTGCCACCGACGGACTAGCGGGAGAATTAGATACGCAGTATTTT
.	TRBV7-9	TRBJ1-2	many	CASSPRTDNYGYTF	TGTGCCAGCAGCCCCAGGACGGATAACTATGGCTACACCTTC
.	TRBV4-1	TRBJ2-7	few	CASSHPLASYEQYF	TGCGCCAGCAGCCATCCCCTGGCGTCCTACGAGCAGTACTTC
.	TRBV5-1	TRBJ1-2	.	CASSLESCGYTF	TGCGCCAGCAGCCTCGAGAGCTGTGGCTACACCTTC
.	TRBV9	TRBJ2-1	few	CASSVRPGANEQFF	TGTGCCAGCAGCGTTCGCCCGGGAGCCAATGAGCAGTTCTTC
TRBD1	TRBV15	TRBJ1-5	few	CATSPIGQGMTLDQPQHF	TGTGCCACCAGCCCTATTGGACAGGGGATGACCTTGGATCAGCCCCAGCATTTT
.	TRBV4-2	TRBJ2-7	.	CASSQGTGPTRYEQYF	TGTGCCAGCAGCCAAGGGACGGGCCCGACGAGATACGAGCAGTACTTC
.	TRBV12-3/TRBV12-4	TRBJ2-3	many	CASTFDYRVTDTQYF	TGTGCCAGCACCTTCGACTATCGTGTCACAGATACGCAGTATTTT
TRBD1	TRBV3-1	TRBJ2-7	few	CASSRMGQGTYEQYF	TGTGCCAGCAGCCGTATGGGACAGGGTACCTACGAGCAGTACTTC
.	TRBV5-6	TRBJ2-2	.	CASSLIGAGRTGELFF	TGTGCCAGCAGCTTGATTGGGGCAGGGAGAACCGGGGAGCTGTTTTTT
TRBD1	TRBV4-1	TRBJ2-3	.	CASSILDRETDTQYF	TGCGCCAGCAGCATCCTTGACAGGGAAACAGATACGCAGTATTTT